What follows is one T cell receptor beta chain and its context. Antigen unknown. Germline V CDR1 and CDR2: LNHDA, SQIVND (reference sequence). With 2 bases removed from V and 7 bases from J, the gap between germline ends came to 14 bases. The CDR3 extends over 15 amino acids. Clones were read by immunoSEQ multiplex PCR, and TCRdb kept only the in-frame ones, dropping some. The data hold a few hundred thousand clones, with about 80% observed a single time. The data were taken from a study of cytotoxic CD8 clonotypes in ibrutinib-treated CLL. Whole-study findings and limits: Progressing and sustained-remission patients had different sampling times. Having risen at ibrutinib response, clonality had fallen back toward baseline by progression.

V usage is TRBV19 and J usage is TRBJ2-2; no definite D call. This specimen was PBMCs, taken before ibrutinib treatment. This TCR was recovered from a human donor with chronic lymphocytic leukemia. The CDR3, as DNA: TGTGCCAGTAGTATAAACGGTGACGGTCACGGGGAGCTGTTTTTT. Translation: CASSINGDGHGELFF.